One sample yielded the 27 T cell receptor beta chains listed below, sequenced in a study of T cell responses to AZD1222 COVID-19 vaccine. Produced via immunoSEQ multiplex PCR; TCRdb's table is partial and in-frame only. The profile shows about 150,000 clones, approximately 93% of them singletons. The starting material was peripheral blood, obtained on day 0 of AZD1222 vaccination. The receptors were sampled from an adult in good health.

This clone was counted a single time. The chain is built from TRBV19 and TRBJ2-2; no definite D call. The germline V gene encodes CDR1 LNHDA and CDR2 SQIVND (reference sequence). This CDR3 has 13 amino acids. V shed 2 bases and J shed 4 bases, with 5 bases lying between them. In nucleotides, the CDR3 is TGTGCCAGTAGTATACAGAGCACCGGGGAGCTGTTTTTT. It specifies CASSIQSTGELFF.

V is TRBV7-8 and J is TRBJ1-2; D is uncertain. This CDR3 spans 13 amino acids. V was clipped by 7 bases and J by 2 bases, with 11 bases between them. The germline V gene has CDR1 SGHVS and CDR2 FQNEAQ. The CDR3 loop is CASTPPGNYGYTF. As DNA, the CDR3 is TGTGCCAGCACCCCCCCGGGGAACTATGGCTACACCTTC.

The rearrangement joins TRBV5-1 to TRBJ2-5; tentatively, D is TRBD1 (5 bases). V was clipped by 4 bases and J by 5 bases, with 15 bases between them. Germline loops: CDR1 SGHRS, CDR2 YFSETQ. The CDR3 has 14 amino acids. The CDR3 bases are TGCGCCAGCAGCATAAAGGGGCCCCCGGAGACCCAGTACTTC. Translating gives CASSIKGPPETQYF.

The chain carries TRBV9 and TRBJ1-4, with D tentatively TRBD1 (5 bases). The CDR3 is 16 amino acids. Deletions cut 0 bases from V and 4 bases from J, with 13 bases between. Germline V gene data show CDR1 as SGDLS and CDR2 as YYNGEE. The CDR3 reads CASSVGAGSFNEKLFF. Here the CDR3 DNA reads TGTGCCAGCAGCGTAGGGGCAGGGAGTTTTAATGAAAAACTGTTTTTT.

This chain connects TRBV10-2 to TRBJ1-1, with D tentatively TRBD1 (5 bases). The CDR3 runs to 18 residues. Germline V gene data show CDR1 as WSHSY and CDR2 as SAAADI. The V gene lost 5 bases and the J gene lost 4 bases, with 26 bases spanning the gap. Written as DNA, the CDR3 is TGCGCCAGCAGTCGGGGCACGTTTATGGAGGGTTACGGCACTGAAGCTTTCTTT. Its translation is CASSRGTFMEGYGTEAFF.

The rearrangement joins TRBV6-2 or TRBV6-3 to TRBJ1-4; TRBD1 matches at 7 bases. Germline CDR1 and CDR2: MNHEY and SVGEGT. V lost 0 bases and J lost 7; bases outside the gene matches: 8. The CDR3 spans 16 residues. As DNA, the CDR3 is TGTGCCAGCAGTTACTCCGGACAGGAGACAGTTGAAAAACTGTTTTTT. It specifies CASSYSGQETVEKLFF.

This sequence joins TRBV5-1 and TRBJ1-6; 9 bases line up with TRBD1. With 4 bases clipped from V and 9 bases from J, the junction kept 8 bases outside the gene matches. The length of the CDR3 is 15 residues. Germline CDR1 SGHRS, CDR2 YFSETQ. The CDR3 DNA reads TGCGCCAGCAGCACCACCGGGACAGGGAGTTCACCCCTCCACTTT. Translation gives CASSTTGTGSSPLHF.

The chain uses TRBV28 and TRBJ2-1; TRBD1 or TRBD2 may be the D gene (5 bases each). This CDR3 has 16 amino acids. Germline loops: CDR1 MDHEN, CDR2 SYDVKM. V was trimmed by 4 bases and J by 0 bases, leaving 13 bases between them. CDR3 residues: CASSSPGTVSYNEQFF. CDR3 nucleotides: TGTGCCAGCAGTTCCCCCGGGACCGTCTCCTACAATGAGCAGTTCTTC.

J is TRBJ1-5 and V is TRBV4-1; D may be TRBD1 (6 bases). The germline V gene has CDR1 MGHRA and CDR2 YSYEKL. Trimming removed 4 bases from V and 9 bases from J, with 16 bases in between. The CDR3 is made up of 14 amino acids. The CDR3 coding sequence is TGCGCCAGCAGCCTCGGACAGAAAGAACGGCCCCAGCATTTT. Residues: CASSLGQKERPQHF.

The chain combines TRBV30 with TRBJ2-1; 10 positions match TRBD2. In germline, CDR1 is GTSNPN, CDR2 SVGIG (reference sequence). The J segment lost 1 base and the V segment lost 6 bases, leaving 12 bases of the junction unmatched. This CDR3 has 17 residues. CDR3 in amino acids: CACRRTSGWGSYNEQFF. The CDR3 coding sequence is TGTGCCTGCCGACGGACTAGCGGATGGGGGTCCTACAATGAGCAGTTCTTC.

This chain's CDR3 is CASSSPGQATTDTQYF. The DNA for the CDR3 is TGTGCCAGCAGCTCACCGGGACAGGCGACCACAGATACGCAGTATTTT. The V gene is TRBV5-4, the J gene TRBJ2-3, with 8 positions matching TRBD1. The germline CDR1 and CDR2 sequences are SGHNT and YYREEE (reference sequence). V trimming: 3 bases; J trimming: 2 bases; junction bases outside the gene matches: 8. The CDR3 contains 16 residues.

J is TRBJ2-7 and V is TRBV10-3; D gene unclear. The germline CDR1 and CDR2 sequences are ENHRY and SYGVKD. Between the trimmed V and J ends, which lost 0 bases and 4 bases, there was a span of 7 bases. The CDR3 totals 13 residues. The CDR3 coding sequence is TGTGCCATCAGTGAGTCTGGAGAGTACGAGCAGTACTTC. Translating it yields CAISESGEYEQYF.

This chain connects TRBV11-1 to TRBJ1-2; D ambiguous. The CDR3 extends over 12 amino acids. From germline, CDR1 is SGHAT and CDR2 FQDESV (reference sequence). V gave up 8 bases and J gave up 4 bases, with 11 bases separating them. In nucleotides, the CDR3 is TGTGCCAGCTCAATGGACGGCTATGGCTACACCTTC. As protein: CASSMDGYGYTF. Supplemented by reference TRBV11-1 and TRBJ1-2, the full variable domain reads EAEVAQSPRYKITEKSQAVAFWCDPISGHATLYWYRQILGQGPELLVQFQDESVVDDSQLPKDRFSAERLKGVDSTLKIQPAELGDSAMYLCASSMDGYGYTFGSGTRLTVV.

The V call is TRBV29-1, the J call TRBJ1-2; the D is unclear. Germline assignment: CDR1 SQVTM and CDR2 ANQGSEA. Trimming took off 4 bases at V and 5 bases at J, with 11 bases between the two ends. The CDR3 length is 12 residues. The CDR3 DNA follows: TGCAGCGTTGGTGGCTGGGAATATGGCTACACCTTC. Amino acids: CSVGGWEYGYTF.

Only a few counts were recorded for this clone. The chain employs TRBV29-1 and TRBJ2-5; 11 bases align to TRBD1. Per germline, CDR1 SQVTM and CDR2 ANQGSEA. With V trimmed by 0 bases and J by 5 bases, 5 bases remained unmatched. The CDR3 runs 15 residues. This CDR3 is CSVEDQGQGAETQYF. In nucleotides, the CDR3 is TGCAGCGTTGAAGATCAAGGACAGGGGGCCGAGACCCAGTACTTC.

The genes are TRBV5-4 and TRBJ2-5; weak D call: TRBD2 (6 bases). The germline V gene encodes CDR1 SGHNT and CDR2 YYREEE (reference sequence). The V gene lost 0 bases and the J gene lost 5 bases, with 8 bases spanning the gap. The CDR3 runs to 13 residues. As DNA, the CDR3 is TGTGCCAGCAGCTTGGACGGGAGCGAGACCCAGTACTTC. As protein: CASSLDGSETQYF. The whole variable domain, filled in from reference TRBV5-4 and TRBJ2-5, reads ETGVTQSPTHLIKTRGQQVTLRCSSQSGHNTVSWYQQALGQGPQFIFQYYREEENGRGNFPPRFSGLQFPNYSSELNVNALELDDSALYLCASSLDGSETQYFGPGTRLLVL.

This sequence joins TRBV11-2 and TRBJ2-7; 10 positions agree with TRBD1. In germline, CDR1 is SGHAT, CDR2 FQNNGV. This CDR3 region has 16 residues. Germline trimming cut 4 bases from V and 7 bases from J; bases unmatched to any gene: 13. CDR3 amino acids: CASSSHRDRGPGEQYF. The CDR3 DNA reads as TGTGCCAGCAGCTCACACCGGGACAGGGGACCGGGAGAGCAGTACTTC.

The chain is built from TRBV9 and TRBJ2-1; D is unresolved. Trimming shortened V by 0 bases and J by 5 bases, and 12 bases separated the two germline ends. Looked up from germline, CDR1 is SGDLS and CDR2 is YYNGEE. The CDR3 consists of 15 residues. The DNA for the CDR3 is TGTGCCAGCAGCGTAGCTACCCAGCTGAACAATGAGCAGTTCTTC. Translating it yields CASSVATQLNNEQFF. The whole variable domain, remainder taken from reference TRBV9 and TRBJ2-1, is DSGVTQTPKHLITATGQRVTLRCSPRSGDLSVYWYQQSLDQGLQFLIQYYNGEERAKGNILERFSAQQFPDLHSELNLSSLELGDSALYFCASSVATQLNNEQFFGPGTRLTVL.

V is TRBV14 and J is TRBJ2-1, with D possibly matching TRBD1 (6 bases). The CDR3 sequence is 16 residues long. CDR1 is SGHDN, CDR2 FVKESK, per germline. V lost 6 bases and J 4 bases, leaving 19 bases between the germline ends. In DNA form, the CDR3 reads TGTGCCAGCAGTCAAACGTTCCAGGGGTGGTACAATGAGCAGTTCTTC. Translation: CASSQTFQGWYNEQFF.

As DNA, the CDR3 is TGTGCCTCCAGCAACGACCGAGGACTGACCGGGGAGCTGTTTTTT. This codes for CASSNDRGLTGELFF. This chain links TRBV30 with TRBJ2-2; tentatively, D is TRBD2 (5 bases). V gave up 7 bases and J gave up 5 bases, with 20 bases separating them. In germline, CDR1 is GTSNPN, CDR2 SVGIG (reference sequence). There are 15 residues in the CDR3.

V and J are TRBV10-1 and TRBJ2-3; D may be TRBD1 or TRBD2 (5 bases each). The germline gives CDR1 WNHNN, CDR2 SYGVQD (reference sequence). Between the trimmed V and J ends, which lost 2 bases and 14 bases, there was a span of 17 bases. CDR3 length: 13 amino acids. The CDR3 DNA follows: TGCGCCAGCAGTGAGACGGGGCTAGGGTTTCGGTATTTT. This gives the protein CASSETGLGFRYF.

The genes are TRBV7-2 and TRBJ1-1, with D possibly TRBD1 on 5 matching bases. The V gene lost 3 bases and the J gene lost 11 bases, with 16 bases spanning the gap. The CDR3 covers 13 residues. The germline gives CDR1 SGHTA, CDR2 FQGNSA. As DNA, the CDR3 is TGTGCCAGCAGCTTTCTGCATTTCAGGGAGGCTTTCTTT. This encodes CASSFLHFREAFF. Full variable domain (outside the CDR3, taken from reference TRBV7-2 and TRBJ1-1): GAGVSQSPSNKVTEKGKDVELRCDPISGHTALYWYRQSLGQGLEFLIYFQGNSAPDKSGLPSDRFSAERTGGSVSTLTIQRTQQEDSAVYLCASSFLHFREAFFGQGTRLTVV.

The chain couples TRBV3-1 (or the pseudogene TRBV3-2) to TRBJ2-1; 10 bases fit TRBD2. V lost 4 bases to trimming and J lost 7 bases; unmatched junction nucleotides: 7. CDR3 length: 15 amino acids. From germline, CDR1 is LGHDT and CDR2 YNNKEL (reference sequence). The CDR3 region has the DNA TGTGCCAGCAGCCGCAGCGGGAGGGCAGGGAATGAGCAGTTCTTC. Its translation is CASSRSGRAGNEQFF.

The sample holds one count of this clone. J is TRBJ1-4 and V is TRBV30; D unresolved. Trimming left V 4 bases short and J 4 bases short, with 10 bases between. The CDR3 totals 13 residues. The V gene's germline CDR1 is GTSNPN and CDR2 SVGIG (reference sequence). The chain's CDR3 is CAWNGNYNEKLFF. In nucleotides, the CDR3 is TGTGCCTGGAATGGCAACTATAATGAAAAACTGTTTTTT.

This chain joins TRBV19 and TRBJ1-5, with TRBD1 identical over 7 bases. J was trimmed by 5 bases and V by 3 bases; bases with no gene match: 7. Germline values: CDR1 LNHDA, CDR2 SQIVND (reference sequence). The CDR3 contains 15 residues. This CDR3 reads CASSIGTAIHQPQHF. In DNA, the CDR3 is TGTGCCAGTAGTATTGGGACAGCGATTCATCAGCCCCAGCATTTT.

J is TRBJ1-5 and V is TRBV27; 8 nucleotides line up with TRBD1. The V segment lost 11 bases and the J segment 4 bases; nucleotides outside the gene matches: 7. The CDR3 covers 13 residues. The germline gives CDR1 MNHEY, CDR2 SMNVEV (reference sequence). The CDR3: CAVTRGLNQPQHF. CDR3 nucleotides: TGTGCCGTCACCAGGGGGCTAAATCAGCCCCAGCATTTT.

This clone occurred a few times. This sequence joins TRBV6-1 and TRBJ2-2; 8 bases are a match to TRBD2. Germline V gives CDR1 MNHNS, CDR2 SASEGT. The V segment lost 3 bases and the J segment 3 bases; nucleotides outside the gene matches: 3. The CDR3 covers 15 residues. The CDR3 DNA reads as TGTGCCAGCAGTGACACTAGCGGATACACCGGGGAGCTGTTTTTT. Residues: CASSDTSGYTGELFF.